The 4 T cell receptor beta chains below all came from one sample that was sequenced in a study of vaccination effects on CD4 cells after COVID-19. Profiled with immunoSEQ multiplex PCR; TCRdb holds only in-frame clones, not every one. The data hold under 45,000 clones, with around 70% observed a single time. These TCRs' antigens remain unknown. Ahead of sequencing, the ViraFEST assay grew antigen-specific CD4+ T cells using viral peptide pools. Following a roughly 11-day culture, CD4+ T cells were purified. None of these healthy vaccinees had been infected with SARS-CoV-2 before vaccination. The sequencing here drew on CD4+ T cells from PBMCs cultured with HCoV-OC43 spike peptides, taken before COVID-19 vaccination. Subset denoted: HCoV-OC43 spike overlapping peptide pool stimulation. These receptors were obtained from a human donor who received a COVID-19 vaccine.

This clone has a single count. V and J are TRBV11-2 and TRBJ2-2; TRBD1 is a possible D gene (6 bases). The germline gives CDR1 SGHAT, CDR2 FQNNGV. Trimming left V 8 bases short and J 7 bases short, with 14 bases between. This CDR3 is 13 amino acids long. CDR3 residues: CASGQGSGGELFF. The CDR3 region has the DNA TGTGCCAGCGGCCAGGGGTCGGGCGGGGAGCTGTTTTTT.

The genes are TRBV19 and TRBJ1-1; a possible D gene is TRBD1 (5 bases). The V end lost 7 bases, the J end lost 0 bases, and 12 bases lay between the germline ends. The CDR3 consists of 14 residues. Per germline, CDR1 LNHDA and CDR2 SQIVND (reference sequence). The CDR3 coding sequence is TGTGCCAGTACCCCGACAGTTCTGAACACTGAAGCTTTCTTT. This gives the protein CASTPTVLNTEAFF.

This clone appeared a few times. The chain joins TRBV10-3 to TRBJ1-1; D might be TRBD1 (5 bases). Trimming took off 4 bases at V and 2 bases at J, with 11 bases between the two ends. This CDR3 has 14 amino acids. Looked up from germline, CDR1 is ENHRY and CDR2 is SYGVKD. For the CDR3, the DNA is TGTGCCATCAGTGCGGGGCGGGACAACACTGAAGCTTTCTTT. Translating it yields CAISAGRDNTEAFF.

This clone has more than one count but fewer than ten. The V and J genes are TRBV4-2 and TRBJ1-1, with unresolved D. The V end lost 1 base, the J end lost 0 bases, and 6 bases lay between the germline ends. This CDR3 is built from 14 residues. Germline V gene sequence: CDR1 LGHNA, CDR2 YNFKEQ. CDR3 sequence (DNA): TGTGCCAGCAGCCAAGGTATATTGAACACTGAAGCTTTCTTT. It yields the protein CASSQGILNTEAFF.